This T cell receptor beta chain was documented in a study of STAT5B mutations in CD4+ large granular lymphocyte leukemia. Overall study results and limits: CD4-sorted patient repertoires seemed more clonal than healthy CD4+ repertoires. Higher CD4+ than CD8+ T-LGLL clonality might reflect small sample size.

For this clone: What it binds is not known.

Sequencing was at survey level. Clones were read by immunoSEQ multiplex PCR, and TCRdb kept only the in-frame ones, dropping some. The sample holds approximately 27,000 clones; approximately 81% are singletons and the top ten take 0.3% to 0.35%. This CDR3 contains 13 residues. Germline CDR1 is LNHDA and CDR2 is SQIVND (reference sequence). V gave up 10 bases and J gave up 7 bases, with 17 bases separating them. The chain links TRBV19 to TRBJ2-4; D is possibly TRBD1 or TRBD2 (5 bases each). The sequenced sample was CD4+ T cells from blood buffy coats. The sequence was collected from a human donor in good health. This CDR3 reads CATRDRPRNIQYF. CDR3 DNA: TGTGCCACCCGGGACCGTCCGAGGAACATTCAGTACTTC. The entire variable domain, with the rest obtained from reference TRBV19 and TRBJ2-4, is as follows: DGGITQSPKYLFRKEGQNVTLSCEQNLNHDAMYWYRQDPGQGLRLIYYSQIVNDFQKGDIAEGYSVSREKKESFPLTVTSAQKNPTAFYLCATRDRPRNIQYFGAGTRLSVL.